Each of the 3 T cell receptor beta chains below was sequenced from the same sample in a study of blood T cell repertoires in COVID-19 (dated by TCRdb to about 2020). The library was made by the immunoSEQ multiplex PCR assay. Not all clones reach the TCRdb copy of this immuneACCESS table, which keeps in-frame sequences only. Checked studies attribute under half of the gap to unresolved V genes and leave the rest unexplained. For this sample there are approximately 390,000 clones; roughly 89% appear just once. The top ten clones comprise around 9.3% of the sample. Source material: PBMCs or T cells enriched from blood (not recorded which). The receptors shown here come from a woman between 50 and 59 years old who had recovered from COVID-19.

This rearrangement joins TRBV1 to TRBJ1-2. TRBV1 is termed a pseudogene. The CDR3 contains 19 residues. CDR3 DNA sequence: TGCACCAGCAGCCAACCCCCCTGCCCTTATACTACTACTAACTATGGCTACACCTTC. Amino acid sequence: CTSSQPPCPYTTTNYGYTF.

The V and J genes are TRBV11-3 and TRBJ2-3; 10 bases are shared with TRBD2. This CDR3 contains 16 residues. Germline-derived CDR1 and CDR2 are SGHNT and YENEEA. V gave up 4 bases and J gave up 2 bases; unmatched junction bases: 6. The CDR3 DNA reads TGTGCCAGCAGCTCTCGGACTAGCGGATACACAGATACGCAGTATTTT. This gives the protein CASSSRTSGYTDTQYF.

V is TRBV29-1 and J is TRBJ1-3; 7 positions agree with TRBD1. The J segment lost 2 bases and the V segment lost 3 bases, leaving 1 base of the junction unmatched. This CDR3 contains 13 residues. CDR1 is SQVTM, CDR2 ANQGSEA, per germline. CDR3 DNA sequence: TGCAGCGTTGACACAGGGGCTGGAAACACCATATATTTT. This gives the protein CSVDTGAGNTIYF. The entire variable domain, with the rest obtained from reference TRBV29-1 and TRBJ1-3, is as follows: SAVISQKPSRDICQRGTSLTIQCQVDSQVTMMFWYRQQPGQSLTLIATANQGSEATYESGFVIDKFPISRPNLTFSTLTVSNMSPEDSSIYLCSVDTGAGNTIYFGEGSWLTVV.